This T cell receptor beta chain was sequenced for a study of blood T cell repertoires in COVID-19 (TCRdb year 2020). With regard to the full study: The collaborator samples originated in the United States, Italy and Spain and spanned the acute and convalescent phases of COVID-19. The material from the prospective study consisted of cDNA or gDNA derived from T cells, B-cell-depleted T cells, or PBMCs. The dataset comprised deeply sampled blood TCRbeta repertoires from subjects exposed to, actively infected with, or recovered from COVID-19. The repertoires were made available in a free public database intended to serve as a resource for research on the immune response to SARS-CoV-2. Samples were obtained from the ongoing ImmuneRACE study (first 160 participants) and from 1,200 or so subjects provided by 6 global collaborators. A de-identified subject ID, COVID-19 status, age in years and sex were almost always included in the sample metadata. Where available, HLA class I and class II types were taken from metadata supplied by the sample provider and were not determined by assay-based typing.

About this clone: Its antigen is still unknown. It has no much larger one-base neighbor in the sample; base qualities were not kept.

Collaborating institutions collected whole blood in K2EDTA tubes following their own protocols. For TCRbeta analysis, collaborators shipped samples as frozen whole blood, isolated PBMCs, or DNA extracted from either of those sample types. Reading from cysteine to phenylalanine, the CDR3 counts 13 amino acids. Just the 39-base CDR3 DNA is kept, in frame starting at base 1. As encoded in the germline V gene, CDR1 is MNHEY while CDR2 is SVGAGI. Trimming accounts for 6 bases at V and 9 bases at J, while the number of junction bases matched to no gene is 5. TCRbeta CDR3 regions were amplified from genomic DNA by means of the immunoSEQ Assay, a bias-controlled multiplex PCR. As for how the authors treated the data: Within the assay, amplification of reference gene primers was used to estimate how many nucleated cells each sample contained. To quantify the absolute abundance of each unique TCRbeta CDR3 rearrangement, sequence reads were collapsed and filtered. For each sample, productive Simpson clonality was calculated by taking the square root of Simpson's diversity index across productive rearrangements. TCRdb re-hosts the immuneACCESS table, in-frame sequences only. Its copies lack some clones; in the studies checked, an unresolved V gene accounts for under half of them, and the cause for the rest is not known. The V and J calls and clone size come from that table; D and trimming were worked out from the DNA. Here the sample has about 33,000 clones; more than 80% occur a single time. The ten largest clones represent roughly 7.7% of the sample.

General study outcomes and caveats: Clinical and demographic metadata were provided uncurated, with the amount varying by source and participant.

Sample: peripheral blood. The sequence is built from TRBV6-5 and TRBJ2-1; TRBD1 agrees with 10 junctional bases. The receptor was derived from a human donor in a cohort sampled during active COVID-19. CDR3 reads: CASSVGQGFEQFF. At the DNA level, the sequence is TGTGCCAGCAGCGTGGGACAGGGGTTTGAGCAGTTCTTC.